These 9 T cell receptor beta chains originate from one sample sequenced in a study of identical twins. In TCRdb, the 5' RACE reads were re-called with MiXCR into one record per CDR3 protein. The sample lists more than 650,000 distinct CDR3 sequences, 5.5% to 6.5% occurring once. The sequencing sample was made of naive T cells sorted from blood. Receptors were obtained from a man aged 18 to 29 in good health.

As concerns this clonotype: A much larger clonotype is one base distant, so this may be a read error. CDR3 in amino acids: CASSLQLEAWDAQYF. Written as DNA, the CDR3 is TGCGCCAGCAGCTTGCAACTGGAGGCTTGGGATGCGCAGTATTTT. The chain carries TRBV5-1 and TRBJ2-3, with TRBD2 as a possible D gene (5 bases). The CDR3 consists of 15 residues. Germline values: CDR1 SGHRS, CDR2 YFSETQ. Trimming pared 1 base from V and 10 bases from J, leaving 19 bases between.

This clonotype has ten or more counts. The J gene is TRBJ1-1, the V gene TRBV20-1; unclear D gene. This CDR3 is 11 amino acids long. V dropped 3 bases and J dropped 6 bases, with 8 bases sitting between them. Looked up from germline, CDR1 is DFQATT and CDR2 is SNEGSKA (reference sequence). CDR3 protein: CSASWQPEAFF. The CDR3 region has the DNA TGCAGTGCTAGCTGGCAGCCTGAAGCTTTCTTT.

This clonotype has a count of ten or more. V gene TRBV5-1 combines with J gene TRBJ2-1, with 7 bases that match TRBD2. From germline, CDR1 is SGHRS and CDR2 YFSETQ. V lost 4 bases to trimming and J lost 1 base; unmatched junction nucleotides: 8. The CDR3 runs to 16 residues. CDR3 sequence: CASSHGLDRSYNEQFF. The CDR3 DNA reads TGCGCCAGCAGCCATGGACTAGATAGGTCCTACAATGAGCAGTTCTTC.

This clonotype has a count of ten or more. V and J are TRBV11-2 and TRBJ2-1, with D possibly being TRBD2 (5 bases). Germline assignment: CDR1 SGHAT and CDR2 FQNNGV. The CDR3 extends over 17 amino acids. The V end was cut by 8 bases, the J end by 3 bases, with 23 bases between. In nucleotides, the CDR3 is TGTGCCAGCCAATTGATACACGGGGAACCCCACTACAATGAGCAGTTCTTC. Encoded protein: CASQLIHGEPHYNEQFF. The whole variable domain, remainder taken from reference TRBV11-2 and TRBJ2-1, is EAGVAQSPRYKIIEKRQSVAFWCNPISGHATLYWYQQILGQGPKLLIQFQNNGVVDDSQLPKDRFSAERLKGVDSTLKIQPAKLEDSAVYLCASQLIHGEPHYNEQFFGPGTRLTVL.

This clonotype turned up a few times. This chain uses TRBV18 with TRBJ2-1; TRBD1 aligns across 8 bases. The CDR3 totals 16 residues. Germline assignment: CDR1 KGHSH and CDR2 LQKENI. The V and J ends lost 3 bases and 8 bases, in that order; junction bases with no gene match: 12. Here the CDR3 reads CASSPPDRGLLDEQFF. The DNA of the CDR3 is TGTGCCAGCTCACCCCCAGACAGGGGCCTCCTGGATGAGCAGTTCTTC.

This clonotype has ten or more counts. V gene TRBV11-1 combines with J gene TRBJ2-7; 12 bases are shared with TRBD2. The CDR3 loop spans 17 amino acids. Trimming took 5 bases from V and 2 from J; bases not matched to a gene: 10. CDR1 and CDR2 from the germline V gene are SGHAT and FQDESV (reference sequence). CDR3 DNA: TGTGCCAGCAGCCCGGACGGGAGGACTAGCGGGACCTACGAGCAGTACTTC. Residues: CASSPDGRTSGTYEQYF.

The rearrangement uses TRBV12-3 or TRBV12-4 and TRBJ2-7; 7 bases agree with TRBD1. V lost 4 bases, J lost 3 bases, and 3 bases stayed unmatched. The CDR3 is 13 amino acids. The CDR3 is CASSSDRIYEQYF. The CDR3 nucleotides are TGTGCCAGCAGTTCGGACAGGATCTACGAGCAGTACTTC.

This chain connects TRBV28 to TRBJ2-4; TRBD2 might be the D (6 bases). The CDR3 has 17 residues. Deletions cut 3 bases from V and 0 bases from J, with 15 bases between. The germline gives CDR1 MDHEN, CDR2 SYDVKM. CDR3 sequence: CASSFEGRGLAKNIQYF. The CDR3 bases are TGTGCCAGCAGTTTCGAGGGGCGGGGACTAGCCAAAAACATTCAGTACTTC.

This clonotype has ten or more counts. The chain recombines TRBV20-1 with TRBJ2-1; 7 bases match TRBD1. The length of the CDR3 is 14 residues. The V segment lost 1 base and the J segment 9 bases; nucleotides outside the gene matches: 9. In germline, CDR1 is DFQATT, CDR2 SNEGSKA (reference sequence). This CDR3 is CSARVRGRISEQFF. CDR3 nucleotides: TGCAGTGCTAGAGTTAGGGGGCGCATAAGTGAGCAGTTCTTC.